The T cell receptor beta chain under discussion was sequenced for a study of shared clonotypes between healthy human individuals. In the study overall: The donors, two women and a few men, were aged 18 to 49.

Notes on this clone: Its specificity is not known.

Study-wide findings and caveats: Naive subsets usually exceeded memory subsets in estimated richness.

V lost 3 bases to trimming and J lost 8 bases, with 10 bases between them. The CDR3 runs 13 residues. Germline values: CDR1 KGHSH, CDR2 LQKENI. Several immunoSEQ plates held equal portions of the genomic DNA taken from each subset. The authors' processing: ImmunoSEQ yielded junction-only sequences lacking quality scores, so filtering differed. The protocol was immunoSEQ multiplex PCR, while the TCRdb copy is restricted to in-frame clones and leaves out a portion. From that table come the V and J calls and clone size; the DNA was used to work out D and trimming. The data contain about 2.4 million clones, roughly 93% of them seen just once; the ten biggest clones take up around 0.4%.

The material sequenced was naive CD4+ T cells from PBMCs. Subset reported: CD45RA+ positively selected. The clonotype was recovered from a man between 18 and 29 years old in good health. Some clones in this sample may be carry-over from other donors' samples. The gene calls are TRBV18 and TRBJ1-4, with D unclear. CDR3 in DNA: TGTGCCAGCTCACCGGACGTTGGGGAAAAACTGTTTTTT. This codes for CASSPDVGEKLFF.